This is a list of T cell receptor beta chains from one sample in a study of shared clonotypes between healthy human individuals. The method was immunoSEQ multiplex PCR; TCRdb's version includes in-frame clones alone and lacks a portion of them. The data contain 1.6 million or so clones, roughly 97% of them singletons. The sequenced material came from naive CD4+ T cells sorted from blood. These receptors originate from a man younger than 45 in good health. Each CDR3 is given with its conserved first and last residue. The D gene is left open where the match is weak. Clone size is not always given. Where it is, it says once, few, many or a class for expanded clones.

TRBV5-1	NA	NA	TRBJ2-3	CASSVEPLGTSTDTQYF	TGCGCCAGCAGCGTTGAACCCCTGGGGACGAGCACAGATACGCAGTATTTT
TRBV7-3	NA	NA	TRBJ1-5	CASSSGPNQPQHF	TGTGCCAGCAGCTCAGGACCTAATCAGCCCCAGCATTTT
TRBV25-1	NA	NA	TRBJ1-1	CASSDHSGLPNEAFF	TGTGCCAGCAGTGATCACTCAGGGCTCCCTAATGAAGCTTTCTTT
TRBV5-5	TRBD2	NA	TRBJ2-1	CASSRTRGAGGRAEANEQFF	TGTGCCAGCAGCCGAACCCGGGGGGCCGGCGGGAGGGCCGAAGCAAATGAGCAGTTCTTC
TRBV19	NA	NA	TRBJ2-2	CASSMWRFANTGELFF	TGTGCCAGTAGTATGTGGCGGTTCGCGAACACCGGGGAGCTGTTTTTT
TRBV7-9	TRBD2	once	TRBJ2-3	CASSLGGTGTDTQYF	TGTGCCAGCAGCTTGGGGGGGACTGGGACAGATACGCAGTATTTT
TRBV6-5	NA	NA	TRBJ2-5	CASSYSIWATQETQYF	TGTGCCAGCAGTTACTCGATCTGGGCCACACAAGAGACCCAGTACTTC
TRBV11-1	TRBD1	NA	TRBJ1-1	CASSLQGDTEAFF	TGTGCCAGCAGCCTTCAGGGGGACACTGAAGCTTTCTTT
TRBV5-1	NA	NA	TRBJ2-4	CASSLVLDNIQYF	TGCGCCAGCAGCTTGGTCTTAGATAACATTCAGTACTTC
TRBV18	NA	NA	TRBJ2-7	CASSPGSTPRLFYEQYF	TGTGCCAGCTCACCAGGGTCTACCCCACGACTCTTCTACGAGCAGTACTTC
TRBV5-1	NA	NA	TRBJ1-4	CASREDSSSQLFF	TGCGCCAGCAGGGAGGACAGTTCCTCCCAACTGTTTTTT
TRBV29-1	TRBD1	NA	TRBJ2-3	CSGSGTGGPTDTQYF	TGCAGCGGATCAGGGACAGGAGGTCCTACAGATACGCAGTATTTT
TRBV29-1	TRBD2	NA	TRBJ2-7	CSVYGLAGRSVYEQYF	TGCAGCGTTTACGGACTAGCGGGCCGGAGTGTCTACGAGCAGTACTTC
TRBV19	NA	NA	TRBJ1-5	CASKVAGTQPQHF	TGTGCCAGTAAGGTAGCAGGCACTCAGCCCCAGCATTTT
TRBV10-2	TRBD2	NA	TRBJ2-1	CASRDGTSGSHEQFF	TGCGCCAGCAGGGACGGGACTAGCGGGAGTCATGAGCAGTTCTTC
TRBV7-9	TRBD1	NA	TRBJ2-3	CASSLRTGPTDTQYF	TGTGCCAGCAGCTTAAGGACAGGCCCCACAGATACGCAGTATTTT
TRBV5-1	TRBD2	NA	TRBJ2-7	CASSPGTSGRLAYEQYF	TGCGCCAGCAGCCCGGGGACTAGCGGGAGACTTGCCTACGAGCAGTACTTC
TRBV5-4	NA	NA	TRBJ2-7	CASSLPGVFSYEQYF	TGTGCCAGCAGCTTGCCAGGGGTTTTCTCCTACGAGCAGTACTTC
TRBV18	TRBD2	NA	TRBJ2-5	CASSRTSGWETQYF	TGTGCCAGCTCTCGGACTAGCGGGTGGGAGACCCAGTACTTC
TRBV5-4	NA	NA	TRBJ2-5	CASSSSGTKETQYF	TGTGCCAGCAGCTCCTCTGGGACAAAAGAGACCCAGTACTTC
TRBV5-1	NA	NA	TRBJ1-1	CASSLVARNTEAFF	TGCGCCAGCAGCTTGGTGGCCAGGAACACTGAAGCTTTCTTT
TRBV9	NA	NA	TRBJ1-2	CASSTPGQEYGYTF	TGTGCCAGCAGCACCCCGGGGCAGGAGTATGGCTACACCTTC
TRBV27	NA	once	TRBJ2-7	CASSFRQVDYEQYF	TGTGCCAGCAGCTTCAGACAGGTGGACTACGAGCAGTACTTC
TRBV18	NA	NA	TRBJ2-5	CASSNPSSALETQYF	TGTGCCAGCTCAAACCCCTCTAGCGCGTTAGAGACCCAGTACTTC
TRBV5-1	NA	NA	TRBJ2-7	CASSFSAVGLESYEQYF	TGCGCCAGCAGCTTTTCCGCGGTGGGTCTTGAATCCTACGAGCAGTACTTC
TRBV7-2	TRBD2	NA	TRBJ2-7	CASSLVPQMAGDEQYF	TGTGCCAGCAGCTTAGTACCCCAGATGGCGGGAGATGAGCAGTACTTC
TRBV29-1	NA	NA	TRBJ2-2	CSVEGLAGQVGELFF	TGCAGCGTTGAAGGGCTAGCGGGACAGGTCGGGGAGCTGTTTTTT
TRBV6-1	NA	NA	TRBJ2-7	CASRNDYVYEQYF	TGTGCCAGCAGAAACGACTACGTCTACGAGCAGTACTTC
TRBV10-3	TRBD2	NA	TRBJ2-3	CAISPRAGAGDTQYF	TGTGCCATCAGCCCTCGGGCGGGAGCGGGAGATACGCAGTATTTT
TRBV25-1	TRBD2	NA	TRBJ2-7	CASGGTSSYEQYF	TGTGCCAGCGGGGGGACTAGCAGCTACGAACAGTACTTC
TRBV11-2	TRBD2	NA	TRBJ2-1	CASSPFVGTSGSNEQFF	TGTGCCAGCAGCCCGTTCGTTGGGACTAGCGGTTCCAATGAGCAGTTCTTC
TRBV6-6	TRBD2	NA	TRBJ2-3	CASSLGLAGEADTQYF	TGTGCCAGCAGTTTAGGACTAGCGGGAGAGGCGGATACGCAGTATTTT
TRBV7-2	NA	NA	TRBJ1-3	CASSLDGGAGNTIYF	TGTGCCAGCAGCTTAGATGGCGGGGCTGGAAACACCATATATTTT
TRBV5-1	NA	NA	TRBJ2-1	CASSHANKRAGEQFF	TGCGCCAGCAGCCACGCCAACAAAAGGGCGGGTGAGCAGTTCTTC
TRBV11-2	TRBD1	once	TRBJ1-4	CASSLGQGTREEKLFF	TGTGCCAGCAGCCTGGGACAGGGAACCCGTGAGGAAAAACTGTTTTTT
TRBV7-2	NA	NA	TRBJ1-3	CASSPPSGSGNTIYF	TGTGCCAGCAGCCCCCCCTCCGGCTCTGGAAACACCATATATTTT
TRBV30	TRBD2	NA	TRBJ2-2	CAWSVLAGTGELFF	TGTGCCTGGAGTGTACTAGCGGGAACCGGGGAGCTGTTTTTT
TRBV10-3	TRBD2	NA	TRBJ2-7	CAISEYSSGSSYEQYF	TGTGCCATCAGTGAGTACTCTAGCGGGAGCTCCTACGAGCAGTACTTC
TRBV18	NA	NA	TRBJ2-1	CASSPTTSPANEQFF	TGTGCCAGCTCACCTACCACCTCCCCCGCTAATGAGCAGTTCTTC
TRBV4-1	TRBD1	NA	TRBJ2-7	CASSQSTGTASYEQYF	TGCGCCAGCAGCCAGTCCACCGGGACAGCTTCCTACGAGCAGTACTTC
TRBV19	NA	NA	TRBJ1-5	CASSTQGSGNQPQHF	TGTGCCAGTAGTACCCAGGGGTCGGGCAATCAGCCCCAGCATTTT
TRBV4-3	NA	NA	TRBJ2-7	CASSPEGGRSYEQYF	TGCGCCAGCAGCCCAGAGGGCGGCCGCTCCTACGAGCAGTACTTC